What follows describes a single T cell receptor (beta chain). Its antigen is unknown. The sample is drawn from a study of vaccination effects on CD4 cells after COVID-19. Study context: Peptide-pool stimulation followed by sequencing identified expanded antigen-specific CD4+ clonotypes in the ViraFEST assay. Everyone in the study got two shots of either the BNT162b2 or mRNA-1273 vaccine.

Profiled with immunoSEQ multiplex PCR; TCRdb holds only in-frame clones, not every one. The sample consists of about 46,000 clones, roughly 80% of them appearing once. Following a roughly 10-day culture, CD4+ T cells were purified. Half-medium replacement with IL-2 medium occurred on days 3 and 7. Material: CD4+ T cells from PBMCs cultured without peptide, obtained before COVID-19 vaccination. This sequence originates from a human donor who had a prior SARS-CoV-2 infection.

The CDR3 region is CASSLDGGRTPDMEQYF. The CDR3 nucleotides read TGTGCCAGCAGCTTGGATGGCGGGAGAACCCCTGATATGGAGCAGTATTTT. V and J are TRBV5-4 and TRBJ2-3; 7 bases line up with TRBD2. V was clipped by 0 bases and J by 11 bases; unmatched bases: 18. Germline CDR1 and CDR2: SGHNT and YYREEE (reference sequence). This CDR3 comprises 17 residues.